This TCR beta chain was observed in a study of post-analysis software for immune sequencing data. Study-level findings and limits: Compared with controls, patients had more of roughly five TRBV segments, including TRBV5-6, TRBV5-1 and TRBV20-1.

The CDR3 is 12 amino acids. Trimming removed 5 bases from V and 7 bases from J, with 10 bases in between. Germline assignment: CDR1 MNHEY and CDR2 SVGAGI. This clonotype appeared a few times. Its antigen is as yet unknown. Sequencing libraries made from TCR beta cDNA carried unique molecular identifiers. One entry per CDR3 protein results from TCRdb running MiXCR on the PCR reads. There are around 500,000 distinct CDR3 sequences in the sample; 34% occur only once, and less than 6% lies in the top ten. The receptor comes from a girl under 18 with multiple sclerosis. The rearrangement uses TRBV6-5 and TRBJ2-3, with D possibly matching TRBD2 (5 bases). Sequencing used blood. The CDR3 nucleotides are TGTGCCAGCAGTCGGGGTGTAAATACGCAGTATTTT. This translates into CASSRGVNTQYF.